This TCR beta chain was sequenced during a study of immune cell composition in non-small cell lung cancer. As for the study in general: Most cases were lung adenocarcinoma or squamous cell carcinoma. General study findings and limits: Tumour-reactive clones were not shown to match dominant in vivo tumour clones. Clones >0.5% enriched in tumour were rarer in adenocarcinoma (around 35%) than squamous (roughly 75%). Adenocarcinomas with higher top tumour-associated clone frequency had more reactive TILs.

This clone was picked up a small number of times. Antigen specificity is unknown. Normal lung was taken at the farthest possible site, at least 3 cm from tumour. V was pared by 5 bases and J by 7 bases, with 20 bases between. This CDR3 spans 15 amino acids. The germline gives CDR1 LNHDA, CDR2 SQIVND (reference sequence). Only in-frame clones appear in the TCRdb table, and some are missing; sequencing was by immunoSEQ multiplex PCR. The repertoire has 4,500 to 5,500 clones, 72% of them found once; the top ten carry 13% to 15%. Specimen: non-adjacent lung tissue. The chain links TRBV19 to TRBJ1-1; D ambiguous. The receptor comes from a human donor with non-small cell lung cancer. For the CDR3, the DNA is TGTGCCAGTAGTCTCTCTCTCCCTTTCACAGATGAAGCTTTCTTT. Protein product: CASSLSLPFTDEAFF.